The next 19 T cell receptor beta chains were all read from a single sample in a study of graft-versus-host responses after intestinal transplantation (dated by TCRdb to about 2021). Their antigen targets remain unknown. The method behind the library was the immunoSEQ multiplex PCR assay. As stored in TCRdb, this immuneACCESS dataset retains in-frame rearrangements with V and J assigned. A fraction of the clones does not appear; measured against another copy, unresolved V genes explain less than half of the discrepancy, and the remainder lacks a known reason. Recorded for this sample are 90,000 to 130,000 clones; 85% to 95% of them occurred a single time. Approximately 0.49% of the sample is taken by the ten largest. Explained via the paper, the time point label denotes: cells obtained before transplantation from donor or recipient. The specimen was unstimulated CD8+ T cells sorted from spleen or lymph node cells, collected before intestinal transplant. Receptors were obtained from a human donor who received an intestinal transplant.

CDR3 in DNA: TGTGCCAGTAGTATACCGGCGGGACAGGGGATAGCCAAAAACATTCAGTACTTC. It codes for CASSIPAGQGIAKNIQYF. The chain uses TRBV19 and TRBJ2-4; 10 nucleotides align to TRBD1. V gave up 2 bases and J gave up 0 bases; unmatched junction bases: 7. Germline CDR1 and CDR2: LNHDA and SQIVND (reference sequence). CDR3 length: 18 amino acids.

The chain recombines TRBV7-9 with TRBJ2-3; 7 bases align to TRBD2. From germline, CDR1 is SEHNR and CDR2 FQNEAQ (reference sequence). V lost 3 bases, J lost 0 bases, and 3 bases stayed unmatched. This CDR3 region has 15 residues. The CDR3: CASSFWGGSTDTQYF. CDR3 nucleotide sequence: TGTGCCAGCAGCTTTTGGGGGGGAAGCACAGATACGCAGTATTTT.

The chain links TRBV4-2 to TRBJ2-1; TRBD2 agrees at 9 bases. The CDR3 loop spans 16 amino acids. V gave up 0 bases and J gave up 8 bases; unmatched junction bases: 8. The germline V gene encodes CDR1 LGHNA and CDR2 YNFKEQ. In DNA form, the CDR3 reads TGTGCCAGCAGCCAAGAGGTAGCGGGAGCATCGGATGAGCAGTTCTTC. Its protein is CASSQEVAGASDEQFF.

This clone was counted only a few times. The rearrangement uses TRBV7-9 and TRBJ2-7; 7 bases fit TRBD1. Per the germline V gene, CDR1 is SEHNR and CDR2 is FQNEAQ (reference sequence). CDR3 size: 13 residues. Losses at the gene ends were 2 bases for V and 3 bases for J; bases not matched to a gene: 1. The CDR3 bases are TGTGCCAGCAGCTTACGGGACAGCTACGAGCAGTACTTC. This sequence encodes CASSLRDSYEQYF.

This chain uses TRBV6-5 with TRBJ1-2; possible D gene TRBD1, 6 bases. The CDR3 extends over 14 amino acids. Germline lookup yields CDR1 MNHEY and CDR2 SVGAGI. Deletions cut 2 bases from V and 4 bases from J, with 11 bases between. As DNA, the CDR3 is TGTGCCAGCAGTTACGGGGGCGGGTTCTATGGCTACACCTTC. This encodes CASSYGGGFYGYTF.

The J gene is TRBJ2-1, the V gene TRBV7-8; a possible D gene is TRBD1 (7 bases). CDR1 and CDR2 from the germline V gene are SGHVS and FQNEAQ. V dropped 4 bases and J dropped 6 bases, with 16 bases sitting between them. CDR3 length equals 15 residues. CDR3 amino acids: CASSSPRQGGNEQFF. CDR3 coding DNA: TGTGCCAGCAGCTCACCGAGACAGGGAGGCAATGAGCAGTTCTTC.

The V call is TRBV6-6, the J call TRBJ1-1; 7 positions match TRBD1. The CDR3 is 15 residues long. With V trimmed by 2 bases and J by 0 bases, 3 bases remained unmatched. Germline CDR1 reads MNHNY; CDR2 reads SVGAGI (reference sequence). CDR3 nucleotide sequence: TGTGCCAGCAGTTACCTGGGACAGCTGAACACTGAAGCTTTCTTT. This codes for CASSYLGQLNTEAFF.

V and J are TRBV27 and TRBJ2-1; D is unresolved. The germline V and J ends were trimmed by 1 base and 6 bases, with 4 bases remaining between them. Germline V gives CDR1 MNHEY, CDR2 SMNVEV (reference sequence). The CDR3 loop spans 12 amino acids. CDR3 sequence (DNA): TGTGCCAGCAGTTTATATGGCAATGAGCAGTTCTTC. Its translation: CASSLYGNEQFF.

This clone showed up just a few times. In nucleotides, the CDR3 is TGTGCCAGCAGCTTAGAGGGGAACACCTACGAGCAGTACTTC. It yields the protein CASSLEGNTYEQYF. This rearrangement joins TRBV7-9 to TRBJ2-7; a weak D match, TRBD1 (5 bases). The CDR3 loop spans 14 amino acids. In germline, CDR1 is SEHNR, CDR2 FQNEAQ (reference sequence). The ends were cut back, 1 base at V and 2 bases at J, with 9 bases in the middle.

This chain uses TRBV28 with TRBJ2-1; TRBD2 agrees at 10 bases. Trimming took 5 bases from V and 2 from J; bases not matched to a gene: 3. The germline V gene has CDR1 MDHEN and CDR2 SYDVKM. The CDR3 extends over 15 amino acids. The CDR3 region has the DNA TGTGCCAGCAGTGGGACTAGCGTCCCCTACAATGAGCAGTTCTTC. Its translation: CASSGTSVPYNEQFF.

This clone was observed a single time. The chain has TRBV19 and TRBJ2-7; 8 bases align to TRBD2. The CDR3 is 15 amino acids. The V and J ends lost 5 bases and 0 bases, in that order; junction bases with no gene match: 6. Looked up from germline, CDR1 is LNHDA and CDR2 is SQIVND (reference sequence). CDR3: CASSVNSGISYEQYF. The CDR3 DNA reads TGTGCCAGTAGTGTTAATAGCGGGATCTCCTACGAGCAGTACTTC.

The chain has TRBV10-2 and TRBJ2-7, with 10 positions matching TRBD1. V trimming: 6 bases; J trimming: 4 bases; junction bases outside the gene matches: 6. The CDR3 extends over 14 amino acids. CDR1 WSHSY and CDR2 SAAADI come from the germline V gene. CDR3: CASRGTGAKYEQYF. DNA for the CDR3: TGCGCCAGCAGGGGGACAGGGGCCAAATACGAGCAGTACTTC.

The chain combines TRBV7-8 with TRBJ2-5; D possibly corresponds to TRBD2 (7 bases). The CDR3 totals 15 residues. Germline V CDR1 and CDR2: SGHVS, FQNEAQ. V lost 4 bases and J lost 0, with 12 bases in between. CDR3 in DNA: TGTGCCAGCAGCTCCGAGGGGGGGTACCAAGAGACCCAGTACTTC. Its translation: CASSSEGGYQETQYF.

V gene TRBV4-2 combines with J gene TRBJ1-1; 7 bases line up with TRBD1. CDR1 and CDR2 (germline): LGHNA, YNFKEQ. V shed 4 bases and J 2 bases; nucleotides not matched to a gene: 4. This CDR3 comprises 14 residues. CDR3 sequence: CASSRGQANTEAFF. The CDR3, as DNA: TGTGCCAGCAGCCGCGGACAGGCTAACACTGAAGCTTTCTTT.

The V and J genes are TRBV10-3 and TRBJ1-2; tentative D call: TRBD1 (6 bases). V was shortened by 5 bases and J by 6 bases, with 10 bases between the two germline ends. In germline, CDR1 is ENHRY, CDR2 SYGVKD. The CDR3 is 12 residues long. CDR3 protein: CAISWDTHGYTF. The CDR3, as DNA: TGTGCCATCAGTTGGGACACCCATGGCTACACCTTC.

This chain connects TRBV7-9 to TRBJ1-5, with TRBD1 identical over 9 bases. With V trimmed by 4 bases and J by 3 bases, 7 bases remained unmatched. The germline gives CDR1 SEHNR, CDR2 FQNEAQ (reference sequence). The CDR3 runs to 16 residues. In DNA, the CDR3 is TGTGCCAGCAGCTCTACGGACAGGGGACTCAATCAGCCCCAGCATTTT. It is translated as CASSSTDRGLNQPQHF. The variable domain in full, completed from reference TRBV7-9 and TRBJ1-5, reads DTGVSQNPRHKITKRGQNVTFRCDPISEHNRLYWYRQTLGQGPEFLTYFQNEAQLEKSRLLSDRFSAERPKGSFSTLEIQRTEQGDSAMYLCASSSTDRGLNQPQHFGDGTRLSIL.

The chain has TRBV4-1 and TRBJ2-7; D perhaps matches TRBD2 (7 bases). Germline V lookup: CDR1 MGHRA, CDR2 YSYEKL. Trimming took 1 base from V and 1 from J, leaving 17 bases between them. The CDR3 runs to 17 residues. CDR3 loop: CASSQGRGGRWSYEQYF. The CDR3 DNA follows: TGCGCCAGCAGCCAAGGTAGGGGGGGACGTTGGTCCTACGAGCAGTACTTC.

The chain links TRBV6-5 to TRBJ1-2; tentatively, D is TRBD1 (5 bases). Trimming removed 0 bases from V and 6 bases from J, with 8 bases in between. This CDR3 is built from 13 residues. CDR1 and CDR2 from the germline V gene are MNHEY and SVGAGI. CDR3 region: CASSYSQGDGYTF. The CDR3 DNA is TGTGCCAGCAGTTACTCGCAAGGGGATGGCTACACCTTC.

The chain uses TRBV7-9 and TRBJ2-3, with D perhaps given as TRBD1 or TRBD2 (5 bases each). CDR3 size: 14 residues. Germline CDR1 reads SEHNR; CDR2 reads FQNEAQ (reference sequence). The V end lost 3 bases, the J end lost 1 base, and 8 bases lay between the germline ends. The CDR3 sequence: CASSFGDGTDTQYF. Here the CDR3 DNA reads TGTGCCAGCAGCTTCGGGGACGGCACAGATACGCAGTATTTT.